Listed below are T cell receptor beta chains from one sample, sequenced in a study of regulatory T cells in long-lasting Graves disease. TCRdb re-called the multiplex PCR reads through MiXCR, storing one row per CDR3 protein. The table lists approximately 400,000 distinct CDR3 sequences, around 20% of them singletons. The sample in question was peripheral blood mononuclear cells (PBMCs), obtained when the disease was refractory, from a patient treated with antithyroid drugs. All receptors derive from a female donor with Graves disease. CDR3s include the opening cysteine and the closing phenylalanine or tryptophan. The D gene is left open where the match is weak. The size field is filled for only some rows; it gives once, few, many or a size class.

d_call	v_call	j_call	clone_size	cdr3_aa	cdr3_nt
NA	TRBV19	TRBJ1-1	NA	CASSSRAGPATNEAFF	TGTGCTAGTAGTAGCCGGGCGGGACCCGCAACAAATGAAGCTTTCTTT
NA	TRBV20-1	TRBJ2-5	few	CSARDGYGQETQYF	TGCAGTGCTAGAGACGGATATGGCCAAGAGACCCAGTACTTC
NA	TRBV2	TRBJ2-5	many	CASRERTETQYF	TGTGCCAGCAGGGAAAGGACTGAGACCCAGTACTTC
NA	TRBV7-3	TRBJ1-2	many	CASSVGGYGGGYTF	TGTGCCAGCAGCGTAGGAGGTTACGGAGGGGGCTACACCTTC
TRBD1	TRBV3-1	TRBJ2-7	few	CASSQGTGGTYEQYF	TGTGCCAGCAGCCAAGGGACAGGGGGAACCTACGAGCAGTACTTC
TRBD2	TRBV5-1	TRBJ2-4	NA	CASSLDGSGRGNIQYF	TGTGCCAGCAGCTTGGACGGAAGCGGGAGGGGAAACATTCAGTACTTC
NA	TRBV10-3	TRBJ2-5	NA	CAISERERETQYF	TGTGCCATCAGTGAGAGGGAGAGGGAGACCCAGTACTTC
NA	TRBV5-1	TRBJ1-1	few	CASSLTYRNTEAFF	TGCGCCAGCAGCCTCACATACAGGAACACTGAAGCTTTCTTT
TRBD1	TRBV2	TRBJ1-1	many	CATQGGWDTEAFF	TGTGCCACCCAAGGGGGCTGGGACACTGAAGCTTTCTTT
TRBD2	TRBV12-3/TRBV12-4	TRBJ2-5	many	CASSFSREARQETQYF	TGTGCCAGCAGTTTTTCTCGGGAGGCCCGACAAGAGACCCAGTACTTC
NA	TRBV5-4	TRBJ2-2	NA	CASSLAGQGPNTGELFF	TGTGCCAGCAGCTTGGCCGGGCAGGGCCCGAACACCGGGGAGCTGTTTTTT
TRBD2	TRBV6-5	TRBJ2-7	NA	CASSYSDGLAGGREQYF	TGTGCCAGCAGTTACTCGGACGGACTAGCGGGAGGTAGGGAGCAGTACTTC
NA	TRBV3-1	TRBJ2-7	many	CASSQVGYEQYF	TGTGCCAGCAGCCAAGTCGGGTACGAGCAGTACTTC
NA	TRBV5-1	TRBJ2-7	NA	CASSIRAFSYEQYF	TGCGCCAGCAGCATCCGGGCCTTTTCCTACGAGCAGTACTTC
NA	TRBV9	TRBJ1-2	few	CASTSGTFYGYTF	TGTGCCAGCACCTCAGGGACCTTCTATGGCTACACCTTC
TRBD1	TRBV18	TRBJ2-7	NA	CASSPLDRGEQYF	TGTGCCAGCTCACCCCTCGACAGGGGCGAGCAGTACTTC
NA	TRBV28	TRBJ2-1	many	CASRSGVFEQFF	TGTGCCAGCAGGTCGGGGGTTTTCGAGCAGTTCTTC
NA	TRBV4-1	TRBJ2-6	NA	CASRRVLTGDSGANVLTF	TGCGCCAGCAGACGCGTCCTTACAGGAGACTCTGGGGCCAACGTCCTGACTTTC
TRBD1	TRBV2	TRBJ1-1	many	CASRTGLNTEAFF	TGTGCCAGCAGGACAGGGCTGAACACTGAAGCTTTCTTT
TRBD1	TRBV7-9	TRBJ2-7	few	CASSARDRGLREQYF	TGTGCCAGCAGCGCGAGGGACAGGGGCTTGCGTGAGCAGTACTTC
NA	TRBV29-1	TRBJ1-1	many	CSVGGSNTEAFF	TGCAGCGTTGGAGGTTCGAACACTGAAGCTTTCTTT
TRBD1	TRBV5-6	TRBJ1-2	many	CASSRDRDRHGYTF	TGTGCCAGCAGCCGGGACAGGGATCGACATGGCTACACCTTC
TRBD2	TRBV9	TRBJ2-5	NA	CASSPGGGSGRETQYF	TGTGCCAGCAGCCCCGGTGGGGGTAGCGGGAGAGAGACCCAGTACTTC
NA	TRBV6-2/TRBV6-3	TRBJ2-7	NA	CASSYLGSGYEQYF	TGTGCCAGCAGTTATTTGGGGAGTGGTTACGAGCAGTACTTC
NA	TRBV6-4	TRBJ1-3	NA	CASSYSLTGTGNTIYF	TGTGCCAGCAGTTACTCCCTGACGGGGACTGGAAACACCATATATTTT
NA	TRBV27	TRBJ2-1	few	CASSLGPLGNEQFF	TGTGCCAGCAGCCTGGGACCTCTTGGGAATGAGCAGTTCTTC
TRBD1	TRBV5-4	TRBJ1-1	few	CASSPGQPYEAFF	TGTGCCAGCAGCCCGGGACAGCCATATGAAGCTTTCTTT
NA	TRBV9	TRBJ2-5	many	CASSVRGQQETQYF	TGTGCCAGCAGCGTTAGAGGACAGCAAGAGACCCAGTACTTC
TRBD1	TRBV29-1	TRBJ2-4	many	CSVVQGLENIQYF	TGCAGCGTTGTACAGGGGTTGGAAAACATTCAGTACTTC
NA	TRBV15	TRBJ2-7	few	CATSRDPSYEQYF	TGTGCCACCAGCAGAGATCCAAGCTACGAGCAGTACTTC
NA	TRBV11-2	TRBJ2-7	many	CASSLGPISYEQYF	TGTGCCAGCAGCTTAGGGCCCATCTCCTACGAGCAGTACTTC
TRBD1	TRBV11-2	TRBJ1-1	many	CASSASGTGNTEAFF	TGTGCCAGCAGCGCCTCCGGGACAGGGAACACTGAAGCTTTCTTT
TRBD1	TRBV7-9	TRBJ1-2	NA	CASSQEGTARSSYTF	TGTGCCAGCAGCCAAGAGGGGACAGCCCGCTCTAGCTACACCTTC
NA	TRBV5-1	TRBJ1-5	NA	CASSLAGQGHQPQHF	TGCGCCAGCAGCTTGGCCGGCCAGGGGCATCAGCCCCAGCATTTT
NA	TRBV18	TRBJ1-4	NA	CASSPRNYEKLFF	TGTGCCAGCTCACCGCGTAACTATGAAAAACTGTTTTTT
TRBD2	TRBV6-2/TRBV6-3	TRBJ2-7	few	CASSEAAGVREQYF	TGTGCCAGCAGTGAAGCGGCGGGAGTTCGGGAGCAGTACTTC
NA	TRBV6-2/TRBV6-3	TRBJ1-3	NA	CASSYSDSSGNTIYF	TGTGCCAGCAGTTACTCAGACAGCTCTGGAAACACCATATATTTT
TRBD1	TRBV5-4	TRBJ1-1	few	CASSIPGGSDTEAFF	TGTGCCAGCAGCATACCAGGGGGCTCGGACACTGAAGCTTTCTTT
NA	TRBV13	TRBJ2-7	few	CASSFAESLRNF	TGTGCCAGCAGCTTCGCTGAAAGCCTTAGGAACTTC
TRBD1	TRBV5-1	TRBJ2-1	many	CASRPLWDRGPNEQFF	TGCGCCAGCAGACCCTTGTGGGACAGGGGGCCCAATGAGCAGTTCTTC